Listed below are T cell receptor beta chains from one sample, sequenced in a study of blood T cell repertoires in COVID-19. The data were produced by immunoSEQ multiplex PCR, yet TCRdb's version contains in-frame clones alone and is incomplete. The data hold a few hundred thousand clones, with around 87% observed a single time. The sample comprised PBMCs or T cells enriched from blood (not recorded which). The receptors originated from a man younger than 45 who had recovered from COVID-19. Both conserved end residues are part of each CDR3. D genes are given only for firm matches. The size field is filled for only some rows; it gives once, few, many or a size class.

>TRBJ1-2|NA|once|TRBV2
CASSITTSNYGYTF
TGTGCCAGCAGTATAACGACATCAAACTATGGCTACACCTTC
>TRBJ2-7|TRBD1|NA|TRBV7-2
CASSKDRVYEQYF
TGTGCCAGCAGCAAAGACAGGGTCTACGAGCAGTACTTC
>TRBJ1-2|TRBD1|once|TRBV3-1/TRBV3-2
CASSLCFKTGDRNYGYTF
TGTGCCAGCAGCCTCTGTTTTAAGACAGGGGATCGAAACTATGGCTACACCTTC
>TRBJ1-4|NA|NA|TRBV15
CATSSLQLWNEKLFF
TGTGCCACCAGCAGCCTACAGCTTTGGAATGAAAAACTGTTTTTT
>TRBJ1-3|NA|NA|TRBV9
CASSASRGNTIYF
TGTGCCAGCAGCGCATCCAGGGGAAACACCATATATTTT
>TRBJ1-1|NA|NA|TRBV5-1
CASSFLGQTNTEAFF
TGCGCCAGCAGCTTTCTCGGACAGACAAACACTGAAGCTTTCTTT
>TRBJ1-1|NA|NA|TRBV28
CASTLNRDTEAFF
TGTGCCAGCACCCTCAACAGGGACACTGAAGCTTTCTTT
>TRBJ1-2|NA|NA|TRBV20-1
CSAFWPGGYTF
TGCAGTGCCTTTTGGCCCGGGGGCTACACCTTC
>TRBJ2-7|TRBD1|NA|TRBV30
CAWSVSGQGREQYF
TGTGCCTGGAGTGTATCGGGACAGGGGAGAGAGCAGTACTTC
>TRBJ1-1|TRBD1|NA|TRBV19
CASSIEGGTTEAFF
TGTGCCAGTAGTATTGAAGGGGGCACCACTGAAGCTTTCTTT
>TRBJ2-4|NA|NA|TRBV4-1
CASSYDREAAKNIQYF
TGCGCCAGCAGCTACGACAGGGAGGCAGCCAAAAACATTCAGTACTTC
>TRBJ1-2|NA|NA|TRBV6-5
CASSYSSGGSVYGYTF
TGTGCCAGCAGTTACTCGAGCGGAGGTTCGGTCTATGGCTACACCTTC
>TRBJ1-5|NA|NA|TRBV6-5
CASSYSMGQSNQPQHF
TGTGCCAGCAGTTACTCGATGGGGCAGAGCAATCAGCCCCAGCATTTT
>TRBJ2-5|NA|NA|TRBV19
CASSTGPNPGETQYF
TGTGCCAGTAGTACAGGACCTAATCCGGGGGAGACCCAGTACTTC
>TRBJ2-7|NA|NA|TRBV5-8
CASIVSSFYSYEQYF
TGTGCCAGCATTGTATCTTCTTTTTACTCCTACGAGCAGTACTTC
>TRBJ2-7|TRBD2|once|TRBV7-9
CASSLAAGRDEQYF
TGTGCCAGCAGCTTAGCGGCAGGGAGGGACGAGCAGTACTTC
>TRBJ1-5|NA|NA|TRBV6-5
CASSLTTEIGNQPQHF
TGTGCCAGCAGTTTAACGACAGAGATAGGCAATCAGCCCCAGCATTTT